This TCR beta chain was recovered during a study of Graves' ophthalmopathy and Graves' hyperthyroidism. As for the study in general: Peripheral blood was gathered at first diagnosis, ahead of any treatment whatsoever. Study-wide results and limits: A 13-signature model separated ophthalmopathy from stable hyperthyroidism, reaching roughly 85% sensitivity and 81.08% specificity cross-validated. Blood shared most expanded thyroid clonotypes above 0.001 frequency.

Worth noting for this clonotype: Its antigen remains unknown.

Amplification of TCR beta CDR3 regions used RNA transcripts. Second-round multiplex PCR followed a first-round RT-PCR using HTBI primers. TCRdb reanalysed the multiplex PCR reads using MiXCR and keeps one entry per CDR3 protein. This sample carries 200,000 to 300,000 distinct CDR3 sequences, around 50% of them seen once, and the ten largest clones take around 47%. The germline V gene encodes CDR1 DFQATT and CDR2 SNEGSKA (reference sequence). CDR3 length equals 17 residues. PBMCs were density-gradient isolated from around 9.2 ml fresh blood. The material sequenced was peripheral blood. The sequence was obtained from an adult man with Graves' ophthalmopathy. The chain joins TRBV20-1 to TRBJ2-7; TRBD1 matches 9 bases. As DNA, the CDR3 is TGCAGCGCCTTCACCTCCTCGGACAGGGGTTTCTCCTACGAGCAGTACTTC. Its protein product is CSAFTSSDRGFSYEQYF.